Listed below are T cell receptor beta chains from one sample, sequenced in a study of CD8+ T cells in alopecia areata. The repertoire was sequenced with immunoSEQ multiplex PCR; TCRdb's copy has only in-frame clones and lacks some. The table records 120,000 or so clones, roughly 57% of them present only once. The sequenced sample was CD4+ T cells sorted from blood, obtained at week 4, from a patient treated with tofacitinib. Source of these receptors: a human donor with alopecia areata. CDR3s include the opening cysteine and the closing phenylalanine or tryptophan. A D gene is named only where the DNA matches it firmly. Part of the rows lack a size; the others show once, few, many or a class for expanded clones.

NA | NA | TRBJ2-3 | TRBV28 | TGTGCCAGCAGTTTGTCAGATACGCAGTATTTT | CASSLSDTQYF
few | NA | TRBJ2-5 | TRBV30 | TGTGCCTGGAGTCCCCTCGGAGAGACCCAGTACTTC | CAWSPLGETQYF
few | TRBD2 | TRBJ2-5 | TRBV29-1 | TGCAGCGTTGGGGAGGGTGGGGAGACCCAGTACTTC | CSVGEGGETQYF
NA | NA | TRBJ1-3 | TRBV30 | TGTGCCTGGAGTGCTCCCCCCCATTTTGGAAACACCATATATTTT | CAWSAPPHFGNTIYF
NA | NA | TRBJ1-1 | TRBV7-2 | TGTGCCAGCAGCTTAGTAGAGACCAACACTGAAGCTTTCTTT | CASSLVETNTEAFF
few | TRBD1 | TRBJ1-2 | TRBV28 | TGTGCCAGCAGTTTTGGACAGGGGGCTGGTGGCTACACCTTC | CASSFGQGAGGYTF
NA | NA | TRBJ2-5 | TRBV4-3 | TGCGCCAGCAGCCAAGCGGGCAGGGGGGGTCAAGAGACCCAGTACTTC | CASSQAGRGGQETQYF
NA | NA | TRBJ2-3 | TRBV4-1 | TGCGCCAGCAGCCAAGATCCCGCCCAAGGGGATACGCAGTATTTT | CASSQDPAQGDTQYF
NA | TRBD1 | TRBJ2-6 | TRBV4-1 | TGCGCCAGCAGCCAAGAATACAGGGGGTTTGGGGCCAACGTCCTGACTTTC | CASSQEYRGFGANVLTF
NA | NA | TRBJ1-2 | TRBV29-1 | TGCAGCGTTGTGAAGGGAGACTATGGCTACACCTTC | CSVVKGDYGYTF